This TCR beta chain was observed in a study of CD8+ T cells in alopecia areata. As the sequencing template, cDNA was produced by extracting RNA and reverse transcribing it. Repertoires were generated with immunoSEQ multiplex PCR, while TCRdb's copy carries only in-frame clones and drops some. Among 100,000 to 150,000 clones listed, 61% were seen once. Treatment defined: oral pan-JAK inhibitor, 5-10 mg twice daily. Isolation of CD4+ and CD8+ T cells from PBMCs was achieved by sorting. Trimming stripped 0 bases from V and 6 bases from J, with 14 bases between. The CDR3 sequence is 16 residues long. Germline lookup yields CDR1 SEHNR and CDR2 FQNEAQ (reference sequence). This clone was seen a few times.

The TCR originated in a human donor with alopecia areata. This chain uses TRBV7-9 with TRBJ1-4; weak D call: TRBD1 (5 bases). The source material was CD4+ T cells sorted from blood, sampled at week 4, from a patient treated with tofacitinib. The CDR3 spells CASSLAGGGRDEKLFF. The CDR3 coding sequence is TGTGCCAGCAGCTTAGCTGGGGGAGGAAGGGATGAAAAACTGTTTTTT.